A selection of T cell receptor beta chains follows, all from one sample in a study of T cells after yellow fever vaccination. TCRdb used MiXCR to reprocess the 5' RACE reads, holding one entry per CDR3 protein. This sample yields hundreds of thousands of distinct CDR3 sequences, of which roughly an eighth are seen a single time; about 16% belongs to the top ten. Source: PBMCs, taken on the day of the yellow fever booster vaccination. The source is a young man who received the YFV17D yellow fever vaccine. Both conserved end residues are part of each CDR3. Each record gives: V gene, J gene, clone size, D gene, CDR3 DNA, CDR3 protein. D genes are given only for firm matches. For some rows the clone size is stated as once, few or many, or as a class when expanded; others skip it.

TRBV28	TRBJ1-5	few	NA	TGTGCCAGCAGCTGGGCGGGGAGCAATCAGCCCCAGCATTTT	CASSWAGSNQPQHF
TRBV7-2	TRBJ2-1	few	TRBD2	TGTGCCAGCAGCGATACTAGCGGGAGAGGCTATGAGCAGTTCTTC	CASSDTSGRGYEQFF
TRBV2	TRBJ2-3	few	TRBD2	TGTGCCACCCGGGGGGGCGCAGGCACAGATACGCAGTATTTT	CATRGGAGTDTQYF
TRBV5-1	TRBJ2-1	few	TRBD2	TGCGCCAGCAGCATCCCAAGCGGGAGGGCCCAGAATGAGCAGTTCTTC	CASSIPSGRAQNEQFF
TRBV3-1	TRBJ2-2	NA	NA	TGTGCCAGCACCAAACGATACACCGGGGAGCTGTTTTTT	CASTKRYTGELFF
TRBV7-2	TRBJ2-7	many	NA	TGTGCCAGCAGCTTAGGGGTAGCGCGGCTGTACGAGCAGTACTTC	CASSLGVARLYEQYF
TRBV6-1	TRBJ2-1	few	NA	TGTGCCAGCAGCGAGCCGGGAGAGGCCGAGCAGTTCTTC	CASSEPGEAEQFF
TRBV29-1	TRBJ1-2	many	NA	TGCAGCGCCGGGGGCTACACCTTC	CSAGGYTF
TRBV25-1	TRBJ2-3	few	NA	TGTGCCAGCAGTGCCGTCGGAACAGATACGCAGTATTTT	CASSAVGTDTQYF
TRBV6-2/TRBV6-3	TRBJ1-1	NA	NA	TGTGCCAGCAGTGCCCCGGGACGTGAAGGCCCCGAAGCTTTCTTT	CASSAPGREGPEAFF
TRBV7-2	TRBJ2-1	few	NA	TGTGCCAGCAGCCTTCTGGACGCAATTTACAATGAGCAGTTCTTC	CASSLLDAIYNEQFF